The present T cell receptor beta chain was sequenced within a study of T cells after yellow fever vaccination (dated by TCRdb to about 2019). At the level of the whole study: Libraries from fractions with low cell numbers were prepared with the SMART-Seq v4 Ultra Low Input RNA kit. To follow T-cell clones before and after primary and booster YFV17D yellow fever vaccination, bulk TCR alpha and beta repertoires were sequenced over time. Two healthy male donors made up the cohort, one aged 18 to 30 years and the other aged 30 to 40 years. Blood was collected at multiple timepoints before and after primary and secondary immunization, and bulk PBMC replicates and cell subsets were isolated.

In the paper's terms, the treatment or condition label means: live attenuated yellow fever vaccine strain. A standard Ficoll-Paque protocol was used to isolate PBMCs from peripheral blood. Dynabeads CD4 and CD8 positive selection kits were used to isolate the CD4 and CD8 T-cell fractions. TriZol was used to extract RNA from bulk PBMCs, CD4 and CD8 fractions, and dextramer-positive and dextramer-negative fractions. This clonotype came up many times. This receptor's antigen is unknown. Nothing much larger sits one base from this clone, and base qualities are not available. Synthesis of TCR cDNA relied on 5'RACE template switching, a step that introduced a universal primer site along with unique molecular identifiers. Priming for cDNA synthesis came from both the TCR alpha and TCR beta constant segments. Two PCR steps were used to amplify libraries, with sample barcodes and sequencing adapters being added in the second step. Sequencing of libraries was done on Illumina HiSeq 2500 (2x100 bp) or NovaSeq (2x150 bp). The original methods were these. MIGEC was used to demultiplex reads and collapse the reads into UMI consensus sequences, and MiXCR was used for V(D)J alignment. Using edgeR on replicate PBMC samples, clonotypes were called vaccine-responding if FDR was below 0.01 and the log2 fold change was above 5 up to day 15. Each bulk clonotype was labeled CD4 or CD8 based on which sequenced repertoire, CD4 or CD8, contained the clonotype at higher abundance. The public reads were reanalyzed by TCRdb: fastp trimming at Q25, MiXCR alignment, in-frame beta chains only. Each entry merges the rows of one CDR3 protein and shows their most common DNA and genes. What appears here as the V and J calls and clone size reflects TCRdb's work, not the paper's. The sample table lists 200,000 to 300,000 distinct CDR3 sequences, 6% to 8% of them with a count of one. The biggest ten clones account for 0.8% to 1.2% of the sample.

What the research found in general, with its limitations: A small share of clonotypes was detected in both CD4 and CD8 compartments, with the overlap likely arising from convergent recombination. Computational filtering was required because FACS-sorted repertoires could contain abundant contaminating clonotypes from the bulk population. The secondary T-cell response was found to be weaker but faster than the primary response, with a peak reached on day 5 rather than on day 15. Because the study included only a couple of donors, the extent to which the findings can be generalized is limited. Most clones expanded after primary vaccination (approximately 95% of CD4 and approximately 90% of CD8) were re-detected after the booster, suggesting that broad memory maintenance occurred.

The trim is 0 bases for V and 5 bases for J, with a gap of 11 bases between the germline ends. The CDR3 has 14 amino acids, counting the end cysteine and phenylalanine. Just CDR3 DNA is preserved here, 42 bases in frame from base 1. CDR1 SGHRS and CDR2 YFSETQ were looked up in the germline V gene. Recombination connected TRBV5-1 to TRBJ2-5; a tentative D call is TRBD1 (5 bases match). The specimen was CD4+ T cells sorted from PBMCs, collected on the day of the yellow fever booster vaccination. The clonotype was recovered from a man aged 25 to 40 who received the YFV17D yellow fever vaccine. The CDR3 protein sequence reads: CASSLAGNEETQYF. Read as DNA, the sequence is TGCGCCAGCAGCTTGGCAGGGAATGAGGAGACCCAGTACTTC.